A selection of T cell receptor beta chains follows, all from one sample in a study of blood T cell repertoires in COVID-19. Using immunoSEQ multiplex PCR, the repertoire was profiled, and TCRdb retains in-frame clones only, with some absent. Of around 160,000 clones listed, more than 80% are singletons. The specimen was peripheral blood. Every receptor here comes from an older woman with COVID-19, enrolled during active disease. Each CDR3 is given with its conserved first and last residue. D genes are given only for firm matches. For some rows the clone size is stated as once, few or many, or as a class when expanded; others skip it.

d_call cdr3_length clone_size j_call v_call cdr3_aa cdr3_nt
. 13 . TRBJ2-1 TRBV6-5 CASSSSSYNEQFF TGTGCCAGCAGTTCGAGCTCCTACAATGAGCAGTTCTTC
. 15 . TRBJ2-7 TRBV5-5 CASSLKQDINYEQYF TGTGCCAGCAGCTTGAAACAGGATATCAACTACGAGCAGTACTTC
. 14 . TRBJ2-7 TRBV25-1 CASSPTTGALEQYF TGTGCCAGCAGTCCTACGACAGGTGCACTCGAGCAGTACTTC
TRBD1 17 . TRBJ1-6 TRBV9 CASSVTTRTGYNSPLHF TGTGCCAGCAGCGTCACAACCCGGACAGGCTATAATTCACCCCTCCACTTT
. 16 . TRBJ2-1 TRBV6-5 CASSYLQGSSYNEQFF TGTGCCAGCAGTTATTTGCAGGGTTCCTCCTACAATGAGCAGTTCTTC
TRBD1 14 once TRBJ1-2 TRBV19 CASNSGQGRGGYTF TGTGCCAGTAATTCGGGACAGGGGAGAGGTGGCTACACCTTC
. 15 . TRBJ2-7 TRBV5-4 CASSLGSHPSYEQYF TGTGCCAGCAGCTTGGGGAGCCACCCCTCCTACGAGCAGTACTTC
. 18 . TRBJ1-2 TRBV19 CASSIDGPRDPGRNGYTF TGTGCCAGTAGTATAGACGGCCCCCGGGACCCCGGGAGGAATGGCTACACCTTC
TRBD1 12 . TRBJ2-3 TRBV19 CARQGNTDTQYF TGTGCCAGACAGGGGAACACAGATACGCAGTATTTT
. 15 . TRBJ1-5 TRBV2 CASNQNQARGQPQHF TGTGCCAGCAACCAGAATCAGGCCCGGGGTCAGCCCCAGCATTTT
. 15 once TRBJ1-6 TRBV2 CASERGSSYNSPLHF TGTGCCAGTGAGAGGGGGAGCTCCTATAATTCACCCCTCCACTTT
. 15 once TRBJ1-4 TRBV5-1 CASSLAVGQREKLFF TGCGCCAGCAGCTTGGCTGTCGGACAACGAGAAAAACTGTTTTTT
. 14 . TRBJ1-2 TRBV9 CASSVDAKHYGYTF TGTGCCAGCAGCGTAGATGCGAAACACTATGGCTACACCTTC
TRBD1 15 . TRBJ1-3 TRBV16 CASSQPGGRRNTIYF TGTGCCAGCAGCCAACCAGGGGGACGGCGAAACACCATATATTTT
TRBD1 19 . TRBJ1-1 TRBV27 CASSFTRTGKVGMNTEAFF TGTGCCAGCAGTTTCACACGGACAGGGAAGGTGGGTATGAACACTGAAGCTTTCTTT
. 16 once TRBJ2-3 TRBV5-1 CASTPLRAGGTDTQYF TGCGCCAGCACCCCCCTGCGCGCAGGCGGCACAGATACGCAGTATTTT
TRBD1 15 once TRBJ1-2 TRBV7-9 CASGGQGKDNYGYTF TGTGCCAGCGGGGGACAGGGGAAAGATAACTATGGCTACACCTTC
. 15 few TRBJ1-2 TRBV2 CASSEARGAGLGYTF TGTGCCAGCAGTGAAGCACGGGGGGCGGGTCTGGGCTACACCTTC